Below, one T cell receptor beta chain is given with its context. Trimming removed 3 bases from V and 1 base from J; junction bases left unmatched: 3. The CDR3 spans 14 residues. Germline V gene lookup returns CDR1 KGHSY and CDR2 FQNENV. Per the original data handling: Counts of nucleated cells, estimated from reference gene primer amplification, were obtained. TCRdb keeps only in-frame clones here, not all; method: immunoSEQ multiplex PCR. D and trimming come from the DNA, and the V and J calls and clone size come from that table. The repertoire holds 200,000 to 300,000 clones, with approximately 86% as singletons. This sample stems from a study of blood T cell repertoires in COVID-19. About the study: Samples came from the United States, Italy and Spain, spanning acute and convalescent COVID-19. The analysed material was cDNA or gDNA that came from T cells, B-cell-depleted T cells, or PBMCs.

The rearrangement uses TRBV16 and TRBJ2-7, with 7 bases aligning to TRBD2. The sequenced material came from peripheral blood. The receptor comes from a man in his forties who had recovered from COVID-19. CDR3 loop: CASSHRLASYEQYF. In DNA, the CDR3 is TGTGCCAGCAGCCACAGACTAGCTTCCTACGAGCAGTACTTC.